A selection of T cell receptor beta chains follows, all from one sample in a study of beta chain features in type 1 diabetes. The table came from immunoSEQ multiplex PCR; TCRdb's copy has only in-frame clones and leaves some out. The table has around 500,000 clones, roughly 31% seen once. Material for sequencing was naive CD4+ T cells from blood. The receptors stem from a young man in good health. CDR3s include the opening cysteine and the closing phenylalanine or tryptophan. A D gene is named only where the DNA matches it firmly. Some rows mark clone size as missing; the rest say once, few, many or name a class of expanded clone.

D gene: .; J gene: TRBJ2-3; V gene: TRBV29-1; clone size: .; CDR3 protein: CSVDLADRSTDTQYF; CDR3 DNA: TGCAGCGTTGATCTGGCGGACCGCAGCACAGATACGCAGTATTTT
D gene: TRBD1; J gene: TRBJ2-5; V gene: TRBV29-1; clone size: few; CDR3 protein: CSVDPRQGEGETQYF; CDR3 DNA: TGCAGCGTAGACCCCAGACAGGGGGAGGGAGAGACCCAGTACTTC
D gene: .; J gene: TRBJ1-5; V gene: TRBV9; clone size: .; CDR3 protein: CASSVDLVQPQHF; CDR3 DNA: TGTGCCAGCAGCGTAGATCTGGTTCAGCCCCAGCATTTT
D gene: TRBD1; J gene: TRBJ2-7; V gene: TRBV29-1; clone size: .; CDR3 protein: CSVRQGSYEQYF; CDR3 DNA: TGCAGCGTTCGACAGGGCTCCTACGAGCAGTACTTC
D gene: TRBD1; J gene: TRBJ2-3; V gene: TRBV30; clone size: .; CDR3 protein: CASSRGSTDTQYF; CDR3 DNA: TGTGCCTCTTCCAGGGGGAGCACAGATACGCAGTATTTT
D gene: .; J gene: TRBJ2-7; V gene: TRBV29-1; clone size: .; CDR3 protein: CSVGTFSYEQYF; CDR3 DNA: TGCAGCGTTGGGACATTCTCCTACGAGCAGTACTTC
D gene: .; J gene: TRBJ2-3; V gene: TRBV30; clone size: few; CDR3 protein: CAWDIRDTQYF; CDR3 DNA: TGTGCCTGGGATATCAGAGATACGCAGTATTTT
D gene: .; J gene: TRBJ2-3; V gene: TRBV11-2; clone size: .; CDR3 protein: CASSRTDTSTDTQYF; CDR3 DNA: TGTGCCAGCAGCCGTACGGATACTAGCACAGATACGCAGTATTTT
D gene: .; J gene: TRBJ2-2; V gene: TRBV5-1; clone size: few; CDR3 protein: CASRLSTGELFF; CDR3 DNA: TGCGCCAGCAGACTGAGCACCGGGGAGCTGTTTTTT
D gene: .; J gene: TRBJ2-2; V gene: TRBV19; clone size: few; CDR3 protein: CASSTFTVPGELFF; CDR3 DNA: TGTGCCAGTAGTACTTTCACAGTCCCCGGGGAGCTGTTTTTT
D gene: .; J gene: TRBJ2-7; V gene: TRBV28; clone size: few; CDR3 protein: CASSILGGPTYEQYF; CDR3 DNA: TGTGCCAGCAGTATTCTCGGGGGACCCACCTACGAGCAGTACTTC
D gene: .; J gene: TRBJ2-3; V gene: TRBV29-1; clone size: few; CDR3 protein: CSAASGTDTQYF; CDR3 DNA: TGCAGCGCCGCCTCGGGGACAGATACGCAGTATTTT
D gene: .; J gene: TRBJ2-1; V gene: TRBV18; clone size: .; CDR3 protein: CASSPGGTEQFF; CDR3 DNA: TGTGCCAGCTCACCAGGCGGGACTGAGCAGTTCTTC
D gene: TRBD1; J gene: TRBJ2-2; V gene: TRBV7-9; clone size: .; CDR3 protein: CASSSGTGIDTGELFF; CDR3 DNA: TGTGCCAGCAGCTCCGGGACAGGGATAGACACCGGGGAGCTGTTTTTT
D gene: .; J gene: TRBJ2-6; V gene: TRBV29-1; clone size: .; CDR3 protein: CSVDGGLGANVLTF; CDR3 DNA: TGCAGCGTTGACGGGGGGCTTGGGGCCAACGTCCTGACTTTC
D gene: .; J gene: TRBJ2-1; V gene: TRBV5-1; clone size: .; CDR3 protein: CASSPRPGTAQGLTYNEQFF; CDR3 DNA: TGCGCCAGCAGCCCGCGTCCCGGGACAGCTCAGGGACTCACCTACAATGAGCAGTTCTTC
D gene: .; J gene: TRBJ2-2; V gene: TRBV29-1; clone size: .; CDR3 protein: CSVGPGTSTGELFF; CDR3 DNA: TGCAGCGTTGGACCCGGGACTTCCACCGGGGAGCTGTTTTTT
D gene: .; J gene: TRBJ2-1; V gene: TRBV6-5; clone size: .; CDR3 protein: CASSHSGGSYNEQFF; CDR3 DNA: TGTGCCAGCAGCCATTCTGGGGGCTCCTACAATGAGCAGTTCTTC
D gene: TRBD2; J gene: TRBJ2-7; V gene: TRBV29-1; clone size: .; CDR3 protein: CSIGLANEQYF; CDR3 DNA: TGCAGCATAGGACTAGCGAACGAGCAGTACTTC
D gene: TRBD2; J gene: TRBJ2-2; V gene: TRBV7-2; clone size: .; CDR3 protein: CASSFSGRVTGELFF; CDR3 DNA: TGTGCCAGCAGCTTCAGCGGGAGGGTCACCGGGGAGCTGTTTTTT
D gene: .; J gene: TRBJ1-2; V gene: TRBV5-1; clone size: .; CDR3 protein: CASSFGSYGYTF; CDR3 DNA: TGCGCCAGCAGCTTCGGCAGCTATGGCTACACCTTC
D gene: .; J gene: TRBJ2-4; V gene: TRBV25-1; clone size: .; CDR3 protein: CASSEAKSPGPVAF; CDR3 DNA: TGTGCCAGCAGTGAAGCCAAATCTCCGGGACCTGTTGCCTTC
D gene: .; J gene: TRBJ2-5; V gene: TRBV7-6; clone size: once; CDR3 protein: CASSPGPSETQYF; CDR3 DNA: TGTGCCAGCAGCCCCGGCCCGTCGGAGACCCAGTACTTC
D gene: .; J gene: TRBJ2-5; V gene: TRBV5-1; clone size: .; CDR3 protein: CASSPAGPSTQYF; CDR3 DNA: TGCGCCAGCAGCCCGGCAGGGCCCTCGACCCAGTACTTC
D gene: .; J gene: TRBJ2-5; V gene: TRBV6-5; clone size: few; CDR3 protein: CASSYGQLETQYF; CDR3 DNA: TGTGCCAGCAGTTACGGACAGCTAGAGACCCAGTACTTC
D gene: .; J gene: TRBJ2-7; V gene: TRBV19; clone size: .; CDR3 protein: CASSRGTYEQYF; CDR3 DNA: TGTGCCAGTAGTAGAGGTACCTACGAGCAGTACTTC
D gene: .; J gene: TRBJ2-3; V gene: TRBV13; clone size: .; CDR3 protein: CASSLFWRNTDTQYF; CDR3 DNA: TGTGCCAGCAGCTTATTCTGGCGGAACACAGATACGCAGTATTTT
D gene: .; J gene: TRBJ2-5; V gene: TRBV5-1; clone size: .; CDR3 protein: CASSLGSFSALGETQYF; CDR3 DNA: TGCGCCAGCAGCTTGGGTTCTTTCTCAGCGCTTGGAGAGACCCAGTACTTC
D gene: .; J gene: TRBJ1-3; V gene: TRBV5-1; clone size: .; CDR3 protein: CASRYDTGNTIYF; CDR3 DNA: TGCGCCAGCAGATACGATACTGGAAACACCATATATTTT
D gene: .; J gene: TRBJ2-7; V gene: TRBV7-2; clone size: .; CDR3 protein: CASSPTTVYEQYF; CDR3 DNA: TGTGCCAGCAGCCCGACAACCGTCTACGAGCAGTACTTC
D gene: .; J gene: TRBJ2-6; V gene: TRBV7-9; clone size: .; CDR3 protein: CASSPRSGANVLTF; CDR3 DNA: TGTGCCAGCAGCCCACGCTCTGGGGCCAACGTCCTGACTTTC
D gene: .; J gene: TRBJ2-3; V gene: TRBV28; clone size: .; CDR3 protein: CASSPNDGQYF; CDR3 DNA: TGTGCCAGCAGTCCTAATGACGGGCAGTATTTT
D gene: .; J gene: TRBJ2-1; V gene: TRBV19; clone size: few; CDR3 protein: CASSSRTVTSYNEQFF; CDR3 DNA: TGTGCCAGTAGTTCCCGGACTGTTACCTCCTACAATGAGCAGTTCTTC
D gene: .; J gene: TRBJ2-3; V gene: TRBV5-1; clone size: .; CDR3 protein: CASSLEVGADTQYF; CDR3 DNA: TGCGCCAGCAGCTTAGAAGTAGGGGCAGATACGCAGTATTTT
D gene: .; J gene: TRBJ2-1; V gene: TRBV4-1; clone size: .; CDR3 protein: CASSQDVKGEQFF; CDR3 DNA: TGCGCCAGCAGCCAAGATGTCAAGGGTGAGCAGTTCTTC
D gene: .; J gene: TRBJ1-5; V gene: TRBV5-1; clone size: few; CDR3 protein: CASSLEGRANQPQHF; CDR3 DNA: TGCGCCAGCAGCTTGGAAGGACGGGCCAATCAGCCCCAGCATTTT
D gene: .; J gene: TRBJ2-3; V gene: TRBV11-2; clone size: few; CDR3 protein: CASSFRGLSTDTQYF; CDR3 DNA: TGTGCCAGCAGCTTCCGGGGGCTGAGCACAGATACGCAGTATTTT
D gene: TRBD1; J gene: TRBJ2-4; V gene: TRBV10-3; clone size: few; CDR3 protein: CAISEAGRGYIQYF; CDR3 DNA: TGTGCCATCAGTGAGGCTGGCAGGGGGTACATTCAGTACTTC
D gene: TRBD2; J gene: TRBJ2-7; V gene: TRBV6-5; clone size: .; CDR3 protein: CASRSSGDYEQYF; CDR3 DNA: TGTGCCAGCAGGTCTAGCGGAGACTACGAGCAGTACTTC
D gene: TRBD2; J gene: TRBJ2-2; V gene: TRBV29-1; clone size: few; CDR3 protein: CSVELAGFVTGELFF; CDR3 DNA: TGCAGCGTTGAACTAGCGGGTTTTGTCACCGGGGAGCTGTTTTTT
D gene: TRBD2; J gene: TRBJ2-1; V gene: TRBV18; clone size: .; CDR3 protein: CASGASGHYNEQFF; CDR3 DNA: TGTGCCAGCGGGGCTAGCGGGCACTACAATGAGCAGTTCTTC
D gene: .; J gene: TRBJ2-7; V gene: TRBV2; clone size: few; CDR3 protein: CASSADRRGYEQYF; CDR3 DNA: TGTGCCAGCAGTGCGGATAGGAGGGGCTACGAGCAGTACTTC
D gene: TRBD2; J gene: TRBJ2-3; V gene: TRBV5-4; clone size: few; CDR3 protein: CASRAGATDTQYF; CDR3 DNA: TGTGCCAGCAGAGCGGGGGCAACAGATACGCAGTATTTT
D gene: TRBD1; J gene: TRBJ2-5; V gene: TRBV5-1; clone size: few; CDR3 protein: CASSRRQGIVQETQYF; CDR3 DNA: TGCGCCAGCAGCCGACGACAGGGAATTGTCCAAGAGACCCAGTACTTC
D gene: .; J gene: TRBJ2-1; V gene: TRBV7-2; clone size: few; CDR3 protein: CASSQAIGSPSYNEQFF; CDR3 DNA: TGTGCCAGCAGCCAAGCGATTGGGAGCCCCTCCTACAATGAGCAGTTCTTC
D gene: TRBD2; J gene: TRBJ2-2; V gene: TRBV30; clone size: .; CDR3 protein: CAWSVTSAKNTGELFF; CDR3 DNA: TGTGCCTGGAGTGTAACTAGCGCCAAGAACACCGGGGAGCTGTTTTTT
D gene: .; J gene: TRBJ2-3; V gene: TRBV11-2; clone size: few; CDR3 protein: CASSPQGLPNTDTQYF; CDR3 DNA: TGTGCCAGCAGCCCTCAAGGGCTACCGAACACAGATACGCAGTATTTT